The clone carrying this TCR beta chain was seen at least ten times. The authors built TCR beta libraries using iRepertoire HTBI primers and Arm-PCR of CDR3 regions. TCRdb fed the multiplex PCR reads into MiXCR, producing one record per CDR3 protein. This table holds approximately 540,000 distinct CDR3 sequences, about 11% found once. This entry belongs to a study of regulatory T cells in long-lasting Graves disease. Overall study context: Newly diagnosed Graves' patients took antithyroid drugs under 3 months.

Regarding time point: newly diagnosed GD, antithyroid drugs for less than 3 months. The authors made the TCR library using RNA they extracted from PBMCs. The CDR3 runs 16 residues. CDR1 and CDR2 (germline): LNHDA, SQIVND (reference sequence). Trimming left V 3 bases short and J 1 base short, with 13 bases between. These same records also appear under a second study, on T cells in Graves' hyperthyroidism and ophthalmopathy. That paper notes: Using the HTBI primer set, a first-round RT-PCR was run on the TCR CDR3.

The sample here was peripheral blood mononuclear cells (PBMCs), taken at new diagnosis, from a patient treated with antithyroid drugs. The receptor's source is a woman in her 30s with Graves disease. This chain uses TRBV19 with TRBJ1-5; D gene unclear. This CDR3 is CASSMVDGRSNQPQHF. The DNA of the CDR3 is TGTGCCAGTAGTATGGTTGACGGGAGGAGCAATCAGCCCCAGCATTTT.